The clone carrying this TCR beta chain was picked up many times. No antigen is known for it. Germline assignment: CDR1 MGHRA and CDR2 YSYEKL. CDR3 length equals 18 residues. V was cut by 1 base and J by 0 bases, with 13 bases left in between. This sample was included in a study of neurological immune-mediated disorders. The cDNA was synthesized by means of template-switch 5'RACE, which was carried out with 10-nucleotide random UMIs. TCRdb passed the 5' RACE reads through MiXCR, listing each CDR3 protein once. The repertoire includes under 70,000 distinct CDR3 sequences, around 3.5% of them detected once, and under 3.5% sits in the top ten. Whole-study results and caveats: Levels of TCR clonal expansion peaked in HTLV-1-associated myelopathy and reached their lowest in multiple sclerosis, under those of healthy controls. When the repertoires were sorted by phylogenetic grouping, those of 18 of 34 multiple sclerosis patients ended up in one related-CDR3 cluster, a possible signature. Subjects shared no identical expanded-clone CDR3 amino acid sequences, suggesting private TCR-beta repertoires in all groups.

The chain recombines TRBV4-1 with TRBJ2-6; a possible D gene is TRBD1 (6 bases). The TCR sequence derives from a woman aged 25 to 39 with multiple sclerosis. The sequencing sample was made of PBMCs. Here the CDR3 reads CASSQGLQGFSGANVLTF. The DNA for the CDR3 is TGCGCCAGCAGCCAAGGTCTCCAGGGGTTCTCTGGGGCCAACGTCCTGACTTTC.